This paragraph covers one T cell receptor beta chain sequence. Its antigen is undetermined. TCRdb reanalysed the reads using MiXCR and keeps one entry per CDR3 protein. The sample records around 430,000 distinct CDR3 sequences, roughly 43% being singletons. In germline, CDR1 is SGHTA, CDR2 FQGNSA. The CDR3 consists of 14 residues. The germline V and J ends were trimmed by 4 bases and 6 bases, with 13 bases remaining between them. This sample is part of a study of T cell repertoires in cytomegalovirus infection. For the study at large: In the study, CMV epitopes included recently identified HLA-C-restricted and well-studied HLA-B-restricted ones. Based on public TCR beta signatures, there were indications of CMV infection and of a matching HLA type. Study-level findings and limits: Carriers of CMV and the relevant HLA type were discriminated by public TCR beta frequency. Clonotype analysis showed dominance of the ex vivo response by HLA-C-restricted CMV-specific TCR beta clonotypes.

This TCR derives from a human donor in good health (CMV status not recorded). Some clones in this sample may be carry-over from other donors' samples. The sequenced sample was cultured PBMCs, obtained from culture after CMV antigen stimulation. This rearrangement joins TRBV7-2 to TRBJ2-1, with D perhaps TRBD2 (6 bases). The CDR3 is CASSSAGLSNEQFF. The DNA for the CDR3 is TGTGCCAGCAGCTCCGCCGGACTATCCAATGAGCAGTTCTTC.